This TCR beta chain was sequenced during a study of T cell changes during pregnancy in multiple sclerosis. The table came from immunoSEQ multiplex PCR; TCRdb's copy has only in-frame clones and leaves some out. The table lists under 75,000 clones, about 93% of them singletons. The trim removed 1 base at V and 2 bases at J, leaving 5 bases unmatched. Looked up from germline, CDR1 is LNHDA and CDR2 is SQIVND (reference sequence). There are 16 residues in the CDR3. The V and J genes are TRBV19 and TRBJ2-7, with 10 bases aligning to TRBD2. The TCR was taken from a female donor with multiple sclerosis, enrolled in a pregnancy study. The sequencing used CD8+ T cells from peripheral blood mononuclear cells, collected in the second trimester of pregnancy. CDR3 sequence reads: CASSIGGLASAYEQYF. CDR3 nucleotides: TGTGCCAGTAGTATAGGGGGACTAGCGAGCGCCTACGAGCAGTACTTC.